This TCR beta chain emerged from a study of cytomegalovirus exposure and HLA in healthy donors. Study-level findings and limits: Reportedly, a later analysis found an Asian-associated ancestry cluster had fewer N-insertions than the roughly 630-donor mean.

On this clone: Antigen: not known.

Trimming at V came to 6 bases and at J to 2 bases, leaving 6 bases not matched to a gene. Germline V gene lookup returns CDR1 MDHEN and CDR2 SYDVKM. The CDR3 is 14 amino acids. PCR amplification relied on 60 Vbeta primers (plus 13 Jbeta primers). Profiled with immunoSEQ multiplex PCR; TCRdb holds only in-frame clones, not every one. There are 75,000 to 95,000 clones in the sample, with approximately 1.5% held by the top ten. This TCR was sampled from a woman in her sixties in good health and CMV-seronegative. The V gene is TRBV28, the J gene TRBJ2-7; TRBD1 agrees at 8 bases. The sequenced sample was PBMCs. CDR3 sequence (DNA): TGTGCCAGCAGACCAGGGGGCCAGACCTACGAGCAGTACTTC. This codes for CASRPGGQTYEQYF.